Shown below are 28 T cell receptor beta chains from a single sample sequenced in a study of CD8 T cells in ankylosing spondylitis. TCRdb re-called the 5' RACE reads through MiXCR, storing one row per CDR3 protein. The data contain about 130,000 distinct CDR3 sequences, just under 7.5% of them seen just once; the ten biggest clones take up 9.5% to 15%. Sequencing input: blood, either unsorted or a sorted T cell fraction (not recorded which). The receptor source for this set is a female donor with ankylosing spondylitis or in good health (not recorded which).

This clonotype came up many times. This rearrangement joins TRBV7-6 to TRBJ1-1; D is uncertain. The germline V gene encodes CDR1 SGHVS and CDR2 FNYEAQ. The CDR3 covers 16 residues. V was trimmed by 0 bases and J by 1 base, leaving 12 bases between them. The CDR3 nucleotides read TGTGCCAGCAGCTTAGCTGCAGGACCCGAGAACACTGAAGCTTTCTTT. This gives the protein CASSLAAGPENTEAFF.

This clonotype occurred many times. The chain recombines TRBV9 with TRBJ2-3; the match to TRBD2 covers 10 bases. The CDR3 contains 17 residues. With V trimmed by 4 bases and J by 2 bases, 10 bases remained unmatched. Germline lookup yields CDR1 SGDLS and CDR2 YYNGEE. The CDR3 DNA reads TGTGCCAGCAGCTCAGGGGCCCTAGCGGGGGACACAGATACGCAGTATTTT. Protein sequence: CASSSGALAGDTDTQYF.

This clonotype was seen more than once but under ten times. The chain links TRBV7-9 to TRBJ1-5; D not resolved. CDR3 length: 14 residues. The ends were cut back, 5 bases at V and 7 bases at J, with 15 bases in the middle. Germline-derived CDR1 and CDR2 are SEHNR and FQNEAQ (reference sequence). Here the CDR3 DNA reads TGTGCCAGCAGCCCAATTCGGGGTTCGCAGCCCCAGCATTTT. It specifies CASSPIRGSQPQHF.

CDR3 sequence: CAWGRVNTEAFF. The CDR3 DNA is TGTGCCTGGGGTCGGGTGAACACTGAAGCTTTCTTT. The J gene is TRBJ1-1, the V gene TRBV30; D not resolved. CDR1 and CDR2 from the germline V gene are GTSNPN and SVGIG (reference sequence). The CDR3 has 12 amino acids. Trimming took 5 bases from V and 0 from J, leaving 7 bases between them. Variable domain in full (rest from reference TRBV30 and TRBJ1-1): SQTIHQWPATLVQPVGSPLSLECTVEGTSNPNLYWYRQAAGRGLQLLFYSVGIGQISSEVPQNLSASRPQDRQFILSSKKLLLSDSGFYLCAWGRVNTEAFFGQGTRLTVV.

This clonotype was picked up many times. The CDR3 sequence: CASSLALDSTYGYTF. CDR3 DNA sequence: TGCGCCAGCAGCTTGGCCTTGGACAGCACTTATGGCTACACCTTC. J is TRBJ1-2 and V is TRBV5-1; maybe TRBD1 (6 bases). CDR1 and CDR2 (germline): SGHRS, YFSETQ. CDR3 size: 15 residues. Trimming removed 0 bases from V and 5 bases from J, with 14 bases in between.

This clonotype was seen at least ten times. V is TRBV7-9 and J is TRBJ1-3; no clear D. V was pared by 5 bases and J by 2 bases, with 16 bases between. This CDR3 has 16 amino acids. Germline CDR1 is SEHNR and CDR2 is FQNEAQ (reference sequence). The CDR3 spells CASSPSRVRTGNTIYF. CDR3 bases: TGTGCCAGCAGCCCTTCCCGTGTTCGGACTGGAAACACCATATATTTT.

This clonotype was seen at least ten times. This chain joins TRBV6-5 and TRBJ2-2, with 9 bases fitting TRBD2. Losses at the gene ends were 2 bases for V and 1 base for J; bases not matched to a gene: 5. Germline lookup yields CDR1 MNHEY and CDR2 SVGAGI. There are 17 residues in the CDR3. CDR3 DNA sequence: TGTGCCAGCAGTTACGAGACTAGCGGTCGGAACACCGGGGAGCTGTTTTTT. Translating it yields CASSYETSGRNTGELFF.

This CDR3 reads CASSSPGTLEPEAFF. The CDR3 coding sequence is TGTGCCAGCAGCTCACCCGGGACACTCGAACCTGAAGCTTTCTTT. The chain is built from TRBV7-9 and TRBJ1-1, with a weak D call TRBD1 (6 bases). Trimming shortened V by 4 bases and J by 6 bases, and 18 bases separated the two germline ends. The germline gives CDR1 SEHNR, CDR2 FQNEAQ (reference sequence). This CDR3 region has 15 residues.

This clonotype showed up many times. The chain combines TRBV7-2 with TRBJ2-5; 7 nucleotides line up with TRBD2. Germline V CDR1 and CDR2: SGHTA, FQGNSA. J gave up 0 bases and V 5 bases, and 3 bases lay outside the gene matches. The CDR3 totals 14 residues. For the CDR3, the DNA is TGTGCCAGCAGCGGACTAGTGTACCAAGAGACCCAGTACTTC. It specifies CASSGLVYQETQYF.

This clonotype was seen many times. The chain uses TRBV11-2 and TRBJ2-5; no clear D. This CDR3 has 13 residues. The V end was cut by 5 bases, the J end by 2 bases, with 9 bases between. Germline loops: CDR1 SGHAT, CDR2 FQNNGV. In nucleotides, the CDR3 is TGTGCCAGCAGCAGAGACACGCAAGAGACCCAGTACTTC. Its protein is CASSRDTQETQYF.

This clonotype has ten or more counts. V gene TRBV7-2 combines with J gene TRBJ1-3; a weak D match, TRBD1 (5 bases). With 8 bases removed from V and 0 bases from J, the gap between germline ends came to 8 bases. The CDR3 totals 13 residues. CDR1 and CDR2 (germline): SGHTA, FQGNSA. CDR3 DNA sequence: TGTGCCAGCCAGGGAAGCTCTGGAAACACCATATATTTT. This translates into CASQGSSGNTIYF.

This clonotype was observed many times. This chain uses TRBV20-1 with TRBJ2-2; D may match TRBD1 or TRBD2 (5 bases each). The V and J ends lost 6 bases and 4 bases respectively, with 15 bases between them. This CDR3 region has 14 residues. The germline V gene encodes CDR1 DFQATT and CDR2 SNEGSKA (reference sequence). CDR3 DNA sequence: TGCAGTGCCCTTAGAGGGGTACCCACCGGGGAGCTGTTTTTT. Amino acids: CSALRGVPTGELFF.

This clonotype was counted ten times or more. V is TRBV6-4 and J is TRBJ2-1; D is uncertain. CDR1 and CDR2 (germline): MRHNA, SNTAGT. There are 13 residues in the CDR3. The V end lost 3 bases, the J end lost 9 bases, and 12 bases lay between the germline ends. CDR3 bases: TGTGCCAGCAGTGAGGAAGGGCTCGGTGAGCAGTTCTTC. Translation: CASSEEGLGEQFF.

This clonotype was recorded at least ten times. The chain recombines TRBV25-1 with TRBJ1-4; D is undetermined. The CDR3 sequence is 13 residues long. V dropped 3 bases and J dropped 7 bases, with 9 bases sitting between them. Per the germline V gene, CDR1 is MGHDK and CDR2 is SYGVNS. In DNA form, the CDR3 reads TGTGCCAGCAGTGAGGGCGGCGGTGAAAAACTGTTTTTT. Translating gives CASSEGGGEKLFF.

This clonotype has at least ten counts. The chain has TRBV20-1 and TRBJ1-5; 7 bases map to TRBD1. Germline loops: CDR1 DFQATT, CDR2 SNEGSKA (reference sequence). The CDR3 length is 15 residues. J gave up 0 bases and V 3 bases, and 5 bases lay outside the gene matches. CDR3 DNA: TGCAGTGCTAGTCAGGGGGTTTATAGCAATCAGCCCCAGCATTTT. Translated, it gives CSASQGVYSNQPQHF.

This clonotype was seen many times. The chain is built from TRBV5-1 and TRBJ1-2; D is undetermined. Germline V gives CDR1 SGHRS, CDR2 YFSETQ. V lost 0 bases and J 3 bases, leaving 12 bases between the germline ends. The CDR3 covers 15 residues. CDR3: CASSLVGSADYGYTF. In DNA form, the CDR3 reads TGCGCCAGCAGCTTGGTCGGTTCAGCGGACTATGGCTACACCTTC.

This clonotype was recorded at least ten times. This rearrangement joins TRBV3-1 to TRBJ1-1; D may be TRBD1 (6 bases). The CDR3 covers 16 residues. Trimming cost V 0 bases and J 1 base, with 12 bases left between them. In germline, CDR1 is LGHDT, CDR2 YNNKEL (reference sequence). Written as DNA, the CDR3 is TGTGCCAGCAGCCAAGAATGGAGACAGGCGAACACTGAAGCTTTCTTT. This encodes CASSQEWRQANTEAFF.

J is TRBJ2-3 and V is TRBV27, with a tentative D call TRBD2 (6 bases). Germline CDR1 and CDR2: MNHEY and SMNVEV (reference sequence). V lost 3 bases and J 2 bases, leaving 12 bases between the germline ends. There are 15 residues in the CDR3. The CDR3 is CASSFGGGDTDTQYF. The CDR3 nucleotides are TGTGCCAGCAGTTTTGGCGGAGGGGACACAGATACGCAGTATTTT.

This clonotype was found many times. V gene TRBV12-3 or TRBV12-4 combines with J gene TRBJ2-1; 7 bases are shared with TRBD2. V shed 4 bases, J shed 9 bases, and the junction held 24 bases outside the gene matches. CDR3 length: 19 amino acids. The CDR3 region has the DNA TGTGCCAGCAGTTGGAAGGGAAGGCGGGGGTCACTCCCCTTCGGTGAGCAGTTCTTC. Amino acid sequence: CASSWKGRRGSLPFGEQFF.

The table lists this clonotype with many counts. The chain joins TRBV20-1 to TRBJ1-1, with D perhaps matching TRBD1 (6 bases). Germline assignment: CDR1 DFQATT and CDR2 SNEGSKA (reference sequence). There are 15 residues in the CDR3. Trimming took off 3 bases at V and 3 bases at J, with 17 bases between the two ends. CDR3 amino acids: CSASPFTGPYTEAFF. DNA of the CDR3: TGCAGTGCTAGCCCTTTCACAGGGCCCTACACTGAAGCTTTCTTT.

This clonotype was counted many times. V gene TRBV6-1 combines with J gene TRBJ1-5, with D possibly TRBD1 on 6 matching bases. This CDR3 has 16 amino acids. The V end lost 1 base, the J end lost 1 base, and 11 bases lay between the germline ends. In germline, CDR1 is MNHNS, CDR2 SASEGT. CDR3 sequence: CASSEGTVWSNQPQHF. The CDR3 region has the DNA TGTGCCAGCAGTGAAGGGACAGTCTGGAGCAATCAGCCCCAGCATTTT.

In this sample, this clonotype turned up a few times. The gene calls are TRBV11-1 and TRBJ2-7, with 10 bases matching TRBD2. CDR1 SGHAT and CDR2 FQDESV come from the germline V gene (reference sequence). The CDR3 contains 15 residues. V shed 4 bases, J shed 4 bases, and the junction held 7 bases outside the gene matches. The CDR3 loop is CASSSLAGEGYEQYF. The CDR3 DNA reads TGTGCCAGCAGCTCCCTAGCGGGGGAGGGGTACGAGCAGTACTTC.

This clonotype has a count of ten or more. The chain joins TRBV9 to TRBJ1-1; tentative D call: TRBD1 (5 bases). The CDR3 is made up of 14 amino acids. The V and J ends lost 3 bases and 0 bases respectively, with 9 bases between them. The germline gives CDR1 SGDLS, CDR2 YYNGEE. The CDR3 bases are TGTGCCAGCAGCGCGACAGTAGTGAACACTGAAGCTTTCTTT. Protein: CASSATVVNTEAFF. Using reference TRBV9 and TRBJ1-1 for the parts outside the CDR3, the full variable domain is DSGVTQTPKHLITATGQRVTLRCSPRSGDLSVYWYQQSLDQGLQFLIQYYNGEERAKGNILERFSAQQFPDLHSELNLSSLELGDSALYFCASSATVVNTEAFFGQGTRLTVV.

This clonotype showed up many times. The J gene is TRBJ1-5, the V gene TRBV25-1; 7 bases line up with TRBD1. V shed 8 bases and J 4 bases; nucleotides not matched to a gene: 5. This CDR3 has 13 residues. Germline V gene data show CDR1 as MGHDK and CDR2 as SYGVNS. The CDR3 is CASGGGRNQPQHF. CDR3 DNA: TGTGCCAGCGGAGGGGGCCGTAATCAGCCCCAGCATTTT.

This clonotype has at least ten counts. The CDR3 protein is CASSRNLAGGRTDTQYF. Written as DNA, the CDR3 is TGCGCCAGCAGCCGGAACCTAGCGGGGGGGCGGACAGATACGCAGTATTTT. The rearrangement links TRBV5-1 to TRBJ2-3, with 12 bases fitting TRBD2. CDR3 length: 17 amino acids. The V segment lost 4 bases and the J segment 3 bases; nucleotides outside the gene matches: 9. Germline V gives CDR1 SGHRS, CDR2 YFSETQ.

Ten or more counts support this clonotype. This rearrangement joins TRBV3-1 to TRBJ1-2; D unresolved. Trimming stripped 4 bases from V and 4 bases from J, with 13 bases between. This CDR3 spans 14 amino acids. Germline CDR1 and CDR2: LGHDT and YNNKEL (reference sequence). The CDR3 DNA follows: TGTGCCAGCAGCCTACCCGGGTTTTCCTATGGCTACACCTTC. Amino acids: CASSLPGFSYGYTF.

In this sample, this clonotype turned up many times. The chain recombines TRBV12-3 or TRBV12-4 with TRBJ1-2, with 7 positions matching TRBD1. V lost 6 bases and J lost 4; bases outside the gene matches: 11. This CDR3 comprises 15 residues. The CDR3 region is CASSTQGGLGYGYTF. CDR3 DNA sequence: TGTGCCAGCAGCACTCAGGGGGGCTTGGGCTATGGCTACACCTTC.

This chain connects TRBV6-2 or TRBV6-3 to TRBJ1-6, with 12 bases aligning to TRBD1. The length of the CDR3 is 15 residues. Germline V CDR1 and CDR2: MNHEY, SVGEGT. The trim removed 5 bases at V and 7 bases at J, leaving 3 bases unmatched. Written as DNA, the CDR3 is TGTGCCAGCAGTACAGGGACAGGGGGCAATTCACCCCTCCACTTT. It translates to CASSTGTGGNSPLHF.